This TCR beta chain was documented in a study of vaccination and CD4 T cells after COVID-19. With the Oncomine TCR Beta short-read assay, DNA from cultured CD4+ T cells was sequenced. TCRdb analysed the PCR reads with MiXCR anew, one entry per CDR3 protein. The table lists 20,000 or so distinct CDR3 sequences, about half of them singletons, with roughly 6% in the top ten. The CDR3 is 13 residues long. Germline CDR1 and CDR2: MNHEY and SVGAGI. Trimming took off 0 bases at V and 1 base at J, with 3 bases between the two ends. About this clonotype: Its antigen is still unknown.

Treatment specified: approximately 9-day PBMC culture with coronavirus spike peptide pools or control peptides (ViraFEST assay). The receptor's source is a human donor who had recovered from COVID-19. The V call is TRBV6-5, the J call TRBJ1-1; D is undetermined. Sequenced: CD4+ T cells from blood, cultured in vitro. CDR3 in amino acids: CASSYSRNTEAFF. The CDR3 nucleotides are TGTGCCAGCAGTTACTCACGGAACACTGAAGCTTTCTTT.